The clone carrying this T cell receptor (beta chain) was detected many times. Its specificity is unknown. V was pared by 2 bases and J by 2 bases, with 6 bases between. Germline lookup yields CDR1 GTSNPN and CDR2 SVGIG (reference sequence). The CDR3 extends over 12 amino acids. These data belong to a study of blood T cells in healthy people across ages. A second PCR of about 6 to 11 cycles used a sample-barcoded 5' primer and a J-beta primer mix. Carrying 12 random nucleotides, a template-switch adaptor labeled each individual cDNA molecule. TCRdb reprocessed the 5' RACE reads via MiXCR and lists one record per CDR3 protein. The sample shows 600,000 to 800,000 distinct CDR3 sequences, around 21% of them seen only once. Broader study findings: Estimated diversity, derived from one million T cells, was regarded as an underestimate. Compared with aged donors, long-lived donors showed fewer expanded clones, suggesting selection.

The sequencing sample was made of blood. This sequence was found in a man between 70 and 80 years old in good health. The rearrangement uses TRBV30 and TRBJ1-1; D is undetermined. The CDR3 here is CAWSPPNTEAFF. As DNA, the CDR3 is TGTGCCTGGAGTCCCCCTAACACTGAAGCTTTCTTT.